This is a list of T cell receptor beta chains from one sample in a study of blood T cell repertoires in COVID-19. Profiling relied on immunoSEQ multiplex PCR, and the TCRdb table lists in-frame clones only, not all of them. The table lists about 290,000 clones, 85% of them singletons. Material: peripheral blood. Every receptor here comes from a woman in her 50s with active or convalescent COVID-19. Both conserved end residues are part of each CDR3. The D gene is left open where the match is weak. Not every row has a clone size; where given, it reads once, few, many or a size class.

>TRBV6-1|TRBJ2-3|.|TRBD2
TGTGCCAGCAGTGGGCTGCGGGAGGGCCTATCCGATACGCAGTATTTT
CASSGLREGLSDTQYF
>TRBV18|TRBJ2-7|.|.
TGTGCCAGCTCAACGGACAGCTACGAGCAGTACTTC
CASSTDSYEQYF
>TRBV5-4|TRBJ1-4|.|.
TGTGCCAGCAGCCTGATCGGGGGGCCGGGCGAAAAACTGTTTTTT
CASSLIGGPGEKLFF
>TRBV19|TRBJ2-5|.|TRBD1
TGTGCCAGTAGTACAAACAGGGGATCCCGAGAGACCCAGTACTTC
CASSTNRGSRETQYF
>TRBV5-1|TRBJ2-7|.|.
TGCGCCAGCAGCCGAGGCTACGAGCAGTACTTC
CASSRGYEQYF
>TRBV6-5|TRBJ2-7|few|TRBD2
TGTGCCACGGTAGCGGGAGGGGCCTACGAGCAGTACTTC
CATVAGGAYEQYF
>TRBV27|TRBJ1-5|.|.
TGTGCCAGCAGTTTTGTGGCAGGGGATAGCAATCAGCCCCAGCATTTT
CASSFVAGDSNQPQHF
>TRBV3-1/TRBV3-2|TRBJ2-5|.|.
TGTGCCAGCAGCCAAGGGGGGCGTGGGTTGGAGACCCAGTACTTC
CASSQGGRGLETQYF
>TRBV6-6|TRBJ2-3|.|.
TGTGCCAGCAGCTTCCAGGGAACTAGCACAGATACGCAGTATTTT
CASSFQGTSTDTQYF
>TRBV10-2|TRBJ1-2|.|.
TGCGCCAGCAGGGAGGACGGGGTCAAACGCGAGTACACCTTC
CASREDGVKREYTF
>TRBV30|TRBJ1-6|few|TRBD1
TGTGCCTGGAGGGCAGACAGGGTCTATAATTCACCCCTCCACTTT
CAWRADRVYNSPLHF
>TRBV7-8|TRBJ2-1|.|.
TGTGCCAGCAGCCCCCTGCGGAGGGGCTCCTACAATGAGCAGTTCTTC
CASSPLRRGSYNEQFF
>TRBV28|TRBJ2-2|once|TRBD1
TGTGCCAGCAGTTTATTGCAGGGGGCGAACACCGGGGAGCTGTTTTTT
CASSLLQGANTGELFF
>TRBV5-1|TRBJ2-2|few|.
TGCGCCAGCAGCTTGAAAGGCCAGGGGAACACCGGGGAGCTGTTTTTT
CASSLKGQGNTGELFF
>TRBV7-2|TRBJ1-2|.|.
TGTGCCAGCAGCTTACCAGGGGACGGCTACACCTTC
CASSLPGDGYTF
>TRBV27|TRBJ2-1|.|TRBD2
TGTGCCAGCAGAATTGGACTAGCCTCTGAGCAGTTCTTC
CASRIGLASEQFF
>TRBV30|TRBJ2-5|.|TRBD1
TGTGCCTGGAGTCCCGGACAGGGGGGAGAGACCCAGTACTTC
CAWSPGQGGETQYF
>TRBV7-9|TRBJ2-2|.|.
TGTGCCAGCAGCCAGGACGCAGGGTACACCGGGGAGCTGTTTTTT
CASSQDAGYTGELFF
>TRBV7-9|TRBJ2-7|.|TRBD1
TGTGCCAGCAGCTTTTTGGCAGGGGGCGCCTACGAGCAGTACTTC
CASSFLAGGAYEQYF
>TRBV28|TRBJ1-5|.|.
TGTGCCAGCAGTTTGGAGGGTTCAGTAAGTAATCAGCCCCAGCATTTT
CASSLEGSVSNQPQHF
>TRBV24-1|TRBJ2-5|.|.
TGTGCCACCAGTGATAGTCGAGGGCCCCAAGAGACCCAGTACTTC
CATSDSRGPQETQYF
>TRBV9|TRBJ2-1|.|.
TGTGCCAGCAGCTACCGTGACAGTTACAATGAGCAGTTCTTC
CASSYRDSYNEQFF
>TRBV24-1|TRBJ2-7|.|TRBD2
TGTGCCACCAGTCACGGGGGGGTAGGGGGCTCCTACGAGCAGTACTTC
CATSHGGVGGSYEQYF
>TRBV5-8|TRBJ1-2|.|TRBD1
TGTGCCAGCAGCAATCGGATCGGACAGGGGGCCTATGGCTACACCTTC
CASSNRIGQGAYGYTF
>TRBV10-3|TRBJ2-7|.|.
TGTGCCATCAGACAACCGGGACTGCACTACGAGCAGTACTTC
CAIRQPGLHYEQYF
>TRBV20-1|TRBJ2-1|.|.
TGCAGTGCTAGTCTTCTGAGCGCCTCCTCCTACAATGAGCAGTTCTTC
CSASLLSASSYNEQFF
>TRBV6-4|TRBJ2-7|.|TRBD1
TGTGCCAGCAGTGAGCTTCAGGGACAGGGGTTGACCTACGAGCAGTACTTC
CASSELQGQGLTYEQYF
>TRBV5-1|TRBJ2-1|.|.
TGCGCCAGCAGCTTGAGCCTGAATGAGCAGTTCTTC
CASSLSLNEQFF
>TRBV11-2|TRBJ2-1|once|TRBD1
TGTGCCAGCAGCTTGGGGACAGGGATGGACAATGAGCAGTTCTTC
CASSLGTGMDNEQFF
>TRBV6-5|TRBJ1-2|once|.
TGTGCCAGCAGTTACTCTGTCGGCTATGGCTACACCTTC
CASSYSVGYGYTF
>TRBV7-3|TRBJ2-1|few|TRBD1
TGTGCCAGCAGCTCGAGACAGGGATCCTACAATGAGCAGTTCTTC
CASSSRQGSYNEQFF
>TRBV4-1|TRBJ2-1|.|TRBD1
TGCGCCAGCAGCCAAGATTTACAGGGGGCAGGTGTGTACAATGAGCAGTTCTTC
CASSQDLQGAGVYNEQFF
>TRBV12-3/TRBV12-4|TRBJ1-2|.|.
TGTGCCAGCAGCCTTGGAGCTAACTATGGCTACACCTTC
CASSLGANYGYTF
>TRBV20-1|TRBJ2-2|.|TRBD2
TGCAGTGCTAGTACTAGCGGGAGGACGAACACCGGGGAGCTGTTTTTT
CSASTSGRTNTGELFF
>TRBV19|TRBJ2-2|.|TRBD2
TGTGCCAGTAGCCGGGAGCTAGCGGGATTGGCCGGGGAGCTGTTTTTT
CASSRELAGLAGELFF
>TRBV3-1/TRBV3-2|TRBJ2-3|once|.
TGTGCCAGCTCCTATCTTCTGACAGAGACCGACACAGATACGCAGTATTTT
CASSYLLTETDTDTQYF
>TRBV5-6|TRBJ2-3|.|TRBD2
TGTGCCAGCAGCCCCCGATGGGCCCTAGCGGGAGCAGATACGCAGTATTTT
CASSPRWALAGADTQYF
>TRBV7-9|TRBJ2-5|.|TRBD2
TGTGCCAGCAGCTTAGAGTTAGGCGGGAGACAGACCCAGTACTTC
CASSLELGGRQTQYF
>TRBV27|TRBJ1-1|.|.
TGTGCCAGCAGTTTTAGCCACAGGGCGGCTGAAGCTTTCTTT
CASSFSHRAAEAFF
>TRBV29-1|TRBJ1-1|.|TRBD1
TGCAGCGTTGAAGTATCGGGACAGTTGAACACTGAAGCTTTCTTT
CSVEVSGQLNTEAFF
>TRBV10-2|TRBJ2-1|.|.
TGCGCCAGCAGTGAGTCGACTCTGGGTAATGAGCAGTTCTTC
CASSESTLGNEQFF
>TRBV7-6|TRBJ1-4|.|TRBD1
TGTGCCAGCAGCTTTGGGGTCGACAGGGCTGAAAAACTGTTTTTT
CASSFGVDRAEKLFF
>TRBV10-3|TRBJ1-2|.|TRBD1
TGTGCCATCAGCCGAAGGAGACAGGGGGTCTATGGCTACACCTTC
CAISRRRQGVYGYTF
>TRBV6-6|TRBJ1-2|.|.
TGTGCCAGCAGTGACCCGGGCGGGGCTAACTATGGCTACACCTTC
CASSDPGGANYGYTF
>TRBV6-5|TRBJ1-5|.|TRBD1
TGTGCCAGCAGTCGGACAGGGTTTTTTAATCAGCCCCAGCATTTT
CASSRTGFFNQPQHF
>TRBV5-1|TRBJ1-1|.|TRBD1
TGCGCCAGCAGCTTGGACCCCGGACAGGGTAATGAAGCTTTCTTT
CASSLDPGQGNEAFF
>TRBV10-3|TRBJ2-3|.|.
TGTGCCTCCCACAGGGATCGCACAGATACGCAGTATTTT
CASHRDRTDTQYF
>TRBV19|TRBJ2-6|once|.
TGTGCCAGTAGTATAGAGACAGGCCGCAGTGGTGGGGCCAACGTCCTGACTTTC
CASSIETGRSGGANVLTF
>TRBV7-8|TRBJ1-2|.|.
TGTGCCAGCAGCTTAGACGGGGAGGGAGGCTACACCTTC
CASSLDGEGGYTF
>TRBV5-1|TRBJ2-2|.|.
TGCGCCAGCAGCTTTGGAGGCGTTTCGAACACCGGGGAGCTGTTTTTT
CASSFGGVSNTGELFF
>TRBV4-2|TRBJ2-1|once|.
TGTGCCAGCAGCCACCGGTGGAATGAGCAGTTCTTC
CASSHRWNEQFF
>TRBV10-3|TRBJ2-7|.|.
TGTGCCATCCGAACCAGTTCTTTCTACGAGCAGTACTTC
CAIRTSSFYEQYF
>TRBV24-1|TRBJ2-1|.|TRBD2
TGTGCCACCAGTGATTTAGGGCGGGAGTTTTACAATGAGCAGTTCTTC
CATSDLGREFYNEQFF
>TRBV29-1|TRBJ1-1|few|.
TGCAGCGTTGAATGGGGGGAGTTTAAAGCTTTCTTT
CSVEWGEFKAFF
>TRBV12-5|TRBJ1-6|.|TRBD1
TGTGCTAGTGGTTCTACAGGGGGCGGGTCCTATAATTCACCCCTCCACTTT
CASGSTGGGSYNSPLHF